A selection of T cell receptor beta chains follows, all from one sample in a study of cytomegalovirus exposure and HLA in healthy donors. Here immunoSEQ multiplex PCR was the method, and the copy in TCRdb shows in-frame clones only, minus some. This table has 75,000 to 95,000 clones, 84% appearing once. Material: PBMCs. Every receptor here comes from a man between 18 and 35 years old in good health and CMV-seronegative. CDR3s include the opening cysteine and the closing phenylalanine or tryptophan. The D gene is left open where the match is weak. Clone size is given for some rows only: seen once, a few or many times, or a class if the clone is expanded.

abundance	d_gene	v_gene	j_gene	CDR3nt	CDR3aa
-	-	TRBV7-9	TRBJ2-7	TGTGCCAGCAACATCAGACACCACTACGAGCAGTACTTC	CASNIRHHYEQYF
-	TRBD1	TRBV28	TRBJ1-3	TGTGCCAGCAGCACTAACAGGGGGACCTCTAACCGGAACACCATATATTTT	CASSTNRGTSNRNTIYF
-	-	TRBV29-1	TRBJ1-2	TGCAGCGTTGTAAGGGGTTTTAACTATGGCTACACCTTC	CSVVRGFNYGYTF
-	TRBD2	TRBV9	TRBJ2-3	TGTGCCAGCAGCGTAACAGCGGGAGGGATCACAGATACGCAGTATTTT	CASSVTAGGITDTQYF
-	TRBD1	TRBV28	TRBJ2-7	TGTGCCAGCAGACAGGGGGCACCAGCCTACGAGCAGTACTTC	CASRQGAPAYEQYF
-	TRBD1	TRBV6-1	TRBJ1-2	TGTGCCAGCAGTGCCAGGGACAGCAACTATGGCTACACCTTC	CASSARDSNYGYTF
-	TRBD2	TRBV2	TRBJ2-3	TGTGCCAGCAACCCCGCCCTAGCGGGAGTGGCAGATACGCAGTATTTT	CASNPALAGVADTQYF
-	-	TRBV5-1	TRBJ2-7	TGCGCCAGCAGCAACCCCGTAGTCCACGAGCAGTACTTC	CASSNPVVHEQYF
-	TRBD1	TRBV7-7	TRBJ2-1	TGTGCTAGCAGCTTAGCGGGGACAGGGGCCTACAATGAGCAGTTCTTC	CASSLAGTGAYNEQFF
-	-	TRBV6-6	TRBJ2-1	TGTGCCAGCAGCTCGGGACTCGCAACTGAGCAGTTCTTC	CASSSGLATEQFF
-	TRBD1	TRBV6-5	TRBJ1-1	TGTGCCAGCAGAACCACAGGGGTGCACACTGAAGCTTTCTTT	CASRTTGVHTEAFF
-	-	TRBV6-4	TRBJ2-1	TGTGCCAGCAGCCCCCACCTTGGGGTGGGAGTCTACAATGAGCAGTTCTTC	CASSPHLGVGVYNEQFF
-	TRBD2	TRBV5-1	TRBJ2-2	TGCGCCAGCAGTGAGACTAGCATCACCGGGGAGCTGTTTTTT	CASSETSITGELFF
-	-	TRBV7-6	TRBJ2-7	TGTGCCAGCAGCTTAAGGGGGGGAGTTAACGAGCAGTACTTC	CASSLRGGVNEQYF
once	TRBD1	TRBV27	TRBJ2-7	TGTGCCAGCAGTTCATGGGACAGAGCCTACGAGCAGTACTTC	CASSSWDRAYEQYF
once	TRBD1	TRBV11-2	TRBJ1-5	TGTGCCAGCAGCTTGGACAGGACAAGCAATCAGCCCCAGCATTTT	CASSLDRTSNQPQHF
-	-	TRBV5-1	TRBJ1-2	TGCGCCAGCAGCTTGGACTTCTATGGCTACACCTTC	CASSLDFYGYTF
-	-	TRBV7-2	TRBJ1-1	TGTGCCAGCAGCATAGCCTGGAACACTGAAGCTTTCTTT	CASSIAWNTEAFF
-	TRBD2	TRBV2	TRBJ2-7	TGTGCCAGCACCGGTGCGCGGGAGGGCCACTACGAGCAGTACTTC	CASTGAREGHYEQYF
-	TRBD1	TRBV19	TRBJ1-1	TGTGCCAGTAGTACGGGACAGGGGGCCACTGAAGCTTTCTTT	CASSTGQGATEAFF
-	TRBD1	TRBV5-4	TRBJ1-6	TGTGCCAGCAGTTATGACAGGGGGCCTTCACCCCTCCACTTT	CASSYDRGPSPLHF
-	-	TRBV7-8	TRBJ1-1	TGTGCCAGCACCAAACAAGGGAGGTGGAACACTGAAGCTTTCTTT	CASTKQGRWNTEAFF
-	TRBD1	TRBV30	TRBJ1-2	TGTGCCCGTAGGGGGCTGGGGGGCTACACCTTC	CARRGLGGYTF
-	-	TRBV2	TRBJ1-4	TGTGCCAGCAGGTTAACAACTAATGAAAAACTGTTTTTT	CASRLTTNEKLFF
few	-	TRBV2	TRBJ1-2	TGTGCCAGCAGTGAAGCGCTTCAGGGGTTCGGTGGCTACACCTTC	CASSEALQGFGGYTF
once	-	TRBV9	TRBJ2-1	TGTGCCAGCAGCGTAGACCAGGGTCGGCACAATGAGCAGTTCTTC	CASSVDQGRHNEQFF
-	-	TRBV11-2	TRBJ2-7	TGTGCCAGCAGCAGGGGTTTCGAGCAGTACTTC	CASSRGFEQYF
-	TRBD1	TRBV6-5	TRBJ2-2	TGTGCCAGCAGTTACGGACAGGGGGTCACCGGGGAGCTGTTTTTT	CASSYGQGVTGELFF
-	-	TRBV7-2	TRBJ2-1	TGTGCCAGCAGCCACCCGCGCAATGAGCAGTTCTTC	CASSHPRNEQFF
-	-	TRBV2	TRBJ2-5	TGTGCCAGCAGTGAGAGACAGGTTGCAGAGACCCAGTACTTC	CASSERQVAETQYF
-	TRBD2	TRBV14	TRBJ2-5	TGTGCCAGCAGCCAAGTTCGGCAGGGAGGGGAGACCCAGTACTTC	CASSQVRQGGETQYF
-	-	TRBV30	TRBJ1-1	TGTGCCTGGAGCGAGGGAGGTGGGACTGAAGCTTTCTTT	CAWSEGGGTEAFF
-	-	TRBV15	TRBJ2-7	TGTGCCACCAGCAGAGATCGGACGCGGGCGACCTACGAGCAGTACTTC	CATSRDRTRATYEQYF
-	-	TRBV27	TRBJ1-1	TGTGCCAGCAGTTTATCGTTCCCGGGGGTTGGCACTGAAGCTTTCTTT	CASSLSFPGVGTEAFF
-	-	TRBV2	TRBJ2-2	TGTGCCAGCAGTATTCAGGGGTCCGGGGAGCTGTTTTTT	CASSIQGSGELFF
-	-	TRBV30	TRBJ2-7	TGTGCCTGGAGTGAGGGCAGGGTGGACGAGCAGTACTTC	CAWSEGRVDEQYF
-	TRBD1	TRBV6-5	TRBJ1-1	TGTGCCAGCAGTTACACCGAGACAGGGTCGTACACTGAAGCTTTCTTT	CASSYTETGSYTEAFF
-	TRBD2	TRBV4-3	TRBJ2-3	TGCGCCAGCAGCCAAGGGGTTAGCGGGAGTTTCGCAGATACGCAGTATTTT	CASSQGVSGSFADTQYF
-	TRBD2	TRBV4-3	TRBJ2-3	TGCGCCAGCAGCCCTCGACTAGCGGGAAGGAGGAGCACAGATACGCAGTATTTT	CASSPRLAGRRSTDTQYF
-	-	TRBV5-4	TRBJ2-7	TGTGCCAGCAGCTTGTCTCGGGGGACGTACGAGCAGTACTTC	CASSLSRGTYEQYF
-	TRBD2	TRBV7-9	TRBJ2-7	TGTGCCAGCAGCCTTCGACTAGCAATTAGGAACGAGCAGTACTTC	CASSLRLAIRNEQYF
once	TRBD1	TRBV4-2	TRBJ2-5	TGTGCCAGCAGCCATCCAAGACAGGGCTCCGAGACCCAGTACTTC	CASSHPRQGSETQYF
-	TRBD2	TRBV7-6	TRBJ2-2	TGTGCCAGCAGCAATAGCGGGAAGAACACCGGGGAGCTGTTTTTT	CASSNSGKNTGELFF
-	TRBD2	TRBV30	TRBJ2-2	TGTGCCTGGAGTGGACTAGCGGCTACCGGGGAGCTGTTTTTT	CAWSGLAATGELFF
-	-	TRBV11-2	TRBJ2-5	TGTGCCAGCAGCTTAGAGAGGGTGATAGAGACCCAGTACTTC	CASSLERVIETQYF